This paragraph covers one TCR beta chain sequence. The target of this receptor is not known. Per-nucleotide qualities are absent, and no much larger clonotype sits a single base away. This sample was taken from a study of blood T cell repertoires in COVID-19 (dated by TCRdb to 2018 to 2020). For the wider study: The collaborator samples originated in the United States, Italy and Spain and spanned the acute and convalescent phases of COVID-19. The material from the prospective study consisted of cDNA or gDNA derived from T cells, B-cell-depleted T cells, or PBMCs. Deeply sampled blood TCRbeta repertoires from subjects exposed to, actively infected with, or recovered from COVID-19 were included in the dataset. The repertoires were made available in a free public database intended to serve as a resource for research on the immune response to SARS-CoV-2. Samples came from the ongoing ImmuneRACE study (first 160 participants) plus 1,254 subjects from 6 global collaborators. The sample metadata nearly always contained a de-identified subject ID, COVID-19 status, age in years and sex. Where available, HLA class I and class II types were obtained from metadata supplied by the sample provider rather than from assay-based typing.

Beyond this particular receptor, the publication reports: The amount of clinical and demographic metadata varied by source and participant and was provided uncurated.

Each collaborating institution followed its own protocols to collect whole blood in K2EDTA tubes. For TCRbeta analysis, collaborator samples were shipped as frozen whole blood, as isolated PBMCs, or as DNA extracted from either sample type. The germline V gene yields SGHRS for CDR1 and YFSETQ for CDR2. The CDR3 runs 16 amino acids, cysteine and phenylalanine included. The kept DNA is CDR3 alone, 48 bases in frame from the first base. V is cut back by 4 bases and J by 6 bases, with 13 bases in the junction unmatched. TCRbeta CDR3 regions were amplified from genomic DNA using the immunoSEQ Assay, a bias-controlled multiplex PCR. The authors' pipeline ran thus. The number of nucleated cells in each sample was estimated from the amplification of reference gene primers within the assay. Sequence reads were collapsed and filtered to measure the absolute abundance of every unique TCRbeta CDR3 rearrangement. Productive Simpson clonality was computed per sample as the square root of Simpson's diversity index over productive rearrangements. Drawn from immuneACCESS, this table holds only the in-frame rearrangements with V and J called that TCRdb kept. Clones are partly lost; checked studies trace under half to an unresolved V gene and leave the rest unexplained. V, J and clone size are taken as reported in that table, and D and trimming were inferred from the DNA itself. Counted in this sample were about 50,000 clones; approximately 86% of them appeared once. The ten largest clones add up to about 4.1% of the sample.

The sequence derives from a man at least 80 years old with active COVID-19. The sample comprised peripheral blood. The rearrangement joined TRBV5-1 to TRBJ2-1, with 7 bases in between that match TRBD2. The sequenced DNA is TGCGCCAGCAGCCAACCGGGACTGGCGGGAGTCAATGAGCAGTTCTTC. Translated, it gives CASSQPGLAGVNEQFF.